This entry describes one T cell receptor (beta chain). This sample is part of a study of blood T cell repertoires in COVID-19. The V end lost 6 bases, the J end lost 1 base, and 4 bases lay between the germline ends. CDR1 is SNHLY and CDR2 is FYNNEI in the germline V gene. This CDR3 has 12 residues. Clones were read by immunoSEQ multiplex PCR, and TCRdb kept only the in-frame ones, dropping some. The table has about 250,000 clones, about four fifths seen once. The sample taken for sequencing was peripheral blood. The receptor's source is a woman aged 40 to 50 who had recovered from COVID-19. The chain links TRBV2 to TRBJ1-5, with D unclear. This CDR3 is CASRRSNQPQHF. In DNA, the CDR3 is TGTGCCAGCAGGCGAAGCAATCAGCCCCAGCATTTT.